This passage covers 11 T cell receptor beta chains from one sample sequenced in a study of blood T cell repertoires in COVID-19. The method was immunoSEQ multiplex PCR; TCRdb's version includes in-frame clones alone and lacks a portion of them. The sample lists a few hundred thousand clones, roughly 85% seen once, with 7.2% in the top ten. The sequencing input was peripheral blood. These receptors were collected from a human donor in a cohort sampled during active COVID-19.

The chain joins TRBV2 to TRBJ1-1; 10 nucleotides agree with TRBD1. Trimming at V came to 6 bases and at J to 1 base, leaving 5 bases not matched to a gene. CDR1 and CDR2 from the germline V gene are SNHLY and FYNNEI. This CDR3 region has 15 residues. Here the CDR3 DNA reads TGTGCCAGCAGCCGACAGGGGGCGACGAACACTGAAGCTTTCTTT. Its translation is CASSRQGATNTEAFF.

The chain recombines TRBV5-1 with TRBJ2-2, with TRBD1 identical over 12 bases. The CDR3 length is 17 residues. Trimming at V came to 0 bases and at J to 7 bases, leaving 7 bases not matched to a gene. Germline V gives CDR1 SGHRS, CDR2 YFSETQ. The CDR3 here is CASSLAGTGGAGGELFF. The CDR3 DNA follows: TGCGCCAGCAGCTTGGCCGGGACAGGGGGCGCTGGCGGGGAGCTGTTTTTT.

V gene TRBV9 combines with J gene TRBJ2-1; tentative D call: TRBD2 (6 bases). V gave up 4 bases and J gave up 4 bases, with 12 bases separating them. Germline values: CDR1 SGDLS, CDR2 YYNGEE. CDR3 size: 14 residues. As DNA, the CDR3 is TGTGCCAGCAGCCCCGGGCGGGGTTACAATGAGCAGTTCTTC. Amino acid sequence: CASSPGRGYNEQFF. The full variable domain, rest sourced from reference TRBV9 and TRBJ2-1, is DSGVTQTPKHLITATGQRVTLRCSPRSGDLSVYWYQQSLDQGLQFLIQYYNGEERAKGNILERFSAQQFPDLHSELNLSSLELGDSALYFCASSPGRGYNEQFFGPGTRLTVL.

The chain carries TRBV7-2 and TRBJ1-5, with unresolved D. Per the germline V gene, CDR1 is SGHTA and CDR2 is FQGNSA. V was cut by 3 bases and J by 9 bases, with 9 bases left in between. The CDR3 covers 12 residues. DNA for the CDR3: TGTGCCAGCAGCTTCCCTACCGGGCCCCAGCATTTT. Residues: CASSFPTGPQHF.

About this clone: The sample contains more than one DNA sequence encoding this CDR3. V is TRBV27 and J is TRBJ1-1; TRBD1 is a possible D gene (5 bases). V lost 3 bases and J 5 bases, leaving 10 bases between the germline ends. Germline loops: CDR1 MNHEY, CDR2 SMNVEV (reference sequence). The CDR3 sequence is 13 residues long. The CDR3 bases are TGTGCCAGCAGTTTGGTCCGGGGGACTGAAGCTTTCTTT. Its translation is CASSLVRGTEAFF.

This chain links TRBV15 with TRBJ1-1; 10 nucleotides line up with TRBD1. Germline lookup yields CDR1 LNHNV and CDR2 YYDKDF (reference sequence). The CDR3 covers 18 residues. J lost 4 bases, V lost 1 base, and 12 bases had no gene match. The CDR3 reads CATSRGPGQGLGSTEAFF. The CDR3 nucleotides read TGTGCCACCAGCAGAGGTCCGGGACAGGGGCTCGGAAGCACTGAAGCTTTCTTT.

The V gene is TRBV10-3, the J gene TRBJ1-2; 8 bases line up with TRBD1. With 10 bases clipped from V and 6 bases from J, the junction kept 16 bases outside the gene matches. CDR1 is ENHRY and CDR2 is SYGVKD in the germline V gene. The CDR3 runs to 15 residues. The CDR3, as DNA: TGTGCCAGCCGAGAGATTTCAGGGGGCGCGGATGGCTACACCTTC. Protein sequence: CASREISGGADGYTF.

The rearrangement uses TRBV19 and TRBJ2-2; TRBD1 agrees at 7 bases. CDR3 length equals 17 residues. Losses at the gene ends were 5 bases for V and 3 bases for J; bases not matched to a gene: 12. Germline lookup yields CDR1 LNHDA and CDR2 SQIVND (reference sequence). The CDR3 protein is CASSRILGGADTGELFF. The CDR3 nucleotides read TGTGCCAGTAGTCGAATTTTAGGGGGCGCGGACACCGGGGAGCTGTTTTTT.

The chain is built from TRBV10-3 and TRBJ1-5; 10 bases fit TRBD1. This CDR3 region has 13 residues. Per germline, CDR1 ENHRY and CDR2 SYGVKD. Germline trimming cut 10 bases from V and 5 bases from J; bases unmatched to any gene: 5. Written as DNA, the CDR3 is TGTGCCAGCTCTGGACAGGGGGATCAGCCCCAGCATTTT. Its translation is CASSGQGDQPQHF.

The chain joins TRBV12-3 or TRBV12-4 to TRBJ1-1; D remains unclear. V dropped 0 bases and J dropped 10 bases, with 12 bases sitting between them. This CDR3 is built from 13 residues. The CDR3, as DNA: TGTGCCAGCAGTTTAGCAAATCAAGGCGGAGCTTTCTTT. Translation: CASSLANQGGAFF.

J is TRBJ1-1 and V is TRBV5-1; 7 bases are shared with TRBD1. The V and J ends lost 7 bases and 2 bases, in that order; junction bases with no gene match: 5. The CDR3 covers 13 residues. From germline, CDR1 is SGHRS and CDR2 YFSETQ. The CDR3, as DNA: TGCGCCAGCCGACAGGGCGGAAACACTGAAGCTTTCTTT. It specifies CASRQGGNTEAFF.